This T cell receptor (beta chain) was recorded in a study of cytomegalovirus exposure and HLA in healthy donors. The PCR used 60 Vbeta and 13 Jbeta primers. TCRdb keeps only in-frame clones here, not all; method: immunoSEQ multiplex PCR. The sample holds some 170,000 clones; approximately 78% are singletons and the top ten take more than 0.9%. CDR1 and CDR2 from the germline V gene are LNHNV and YYDKDF (reference sequence). The CDR3 length is 13 residues. Trimming took off 5 bases at V and 2 bases at J, with 10 bases between the two ends. The receptor was derived from a girl aged 2 to 10 in good health and CMV-seropositive. The V and J genes are TRBV15 and TRBJ2-7; TRBD2 is a possible D gene (5 bases). The sample consisted of PBMCs. The CDR3 DNA sequence: TGTGCCACCAGCCCTCAGAGGGCCTACGAGCAGTACTTC. This gives the protein CATSPQRAYEQYF.